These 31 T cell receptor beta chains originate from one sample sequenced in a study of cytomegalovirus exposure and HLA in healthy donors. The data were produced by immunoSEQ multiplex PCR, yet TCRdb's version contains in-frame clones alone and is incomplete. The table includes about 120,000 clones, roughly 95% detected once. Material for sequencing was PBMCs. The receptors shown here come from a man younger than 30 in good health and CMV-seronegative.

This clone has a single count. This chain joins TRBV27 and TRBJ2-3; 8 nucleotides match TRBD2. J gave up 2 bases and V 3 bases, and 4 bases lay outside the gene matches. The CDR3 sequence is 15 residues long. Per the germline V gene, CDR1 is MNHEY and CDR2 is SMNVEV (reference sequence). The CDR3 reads CASSFGTRDTDTQYF. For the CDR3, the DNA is TGTGCCAGCAGTTTCGGGACTAGAGACACAGATACGCAGTATTTT.

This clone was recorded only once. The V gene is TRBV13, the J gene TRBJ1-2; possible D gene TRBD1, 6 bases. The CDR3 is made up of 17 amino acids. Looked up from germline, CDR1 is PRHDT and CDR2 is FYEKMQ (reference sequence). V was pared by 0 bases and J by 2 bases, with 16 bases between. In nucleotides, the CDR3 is TGTGCCAGCAGCTTAGGAACCTATTCTCAGGGGAACTATGGCTACACCTTC. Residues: CASSLGTYSQGNYGYTF.

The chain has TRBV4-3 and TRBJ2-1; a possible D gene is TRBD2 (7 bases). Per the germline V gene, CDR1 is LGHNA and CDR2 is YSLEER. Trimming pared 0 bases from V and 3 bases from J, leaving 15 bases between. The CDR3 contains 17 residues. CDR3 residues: CASSQDRTGGNYNEQFF. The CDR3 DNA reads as TGCGCCAGCAGCCAAGATCGGACGGGGGGCAACTACAATGAGCAGTTCTTC.

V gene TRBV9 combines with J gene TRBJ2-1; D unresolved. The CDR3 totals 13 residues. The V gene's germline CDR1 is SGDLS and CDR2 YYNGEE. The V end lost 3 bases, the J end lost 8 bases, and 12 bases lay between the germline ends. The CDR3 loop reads CASSGPLGDEQFF. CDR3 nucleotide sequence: TGTGCCAGCAGCGGGCCCCTAGGAGATGAGCAGTTCTTC. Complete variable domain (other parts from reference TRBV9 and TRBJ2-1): DSGVTQTPKHLITATGQRVTLRCSPRSGDLSVYWYQQSLDQGLQFLIQYYNGEERAKGNILERFSAQQFPDLHSELNLSSLELGDSALYFCASSGPLGDEQFFGPGTRLTVL.

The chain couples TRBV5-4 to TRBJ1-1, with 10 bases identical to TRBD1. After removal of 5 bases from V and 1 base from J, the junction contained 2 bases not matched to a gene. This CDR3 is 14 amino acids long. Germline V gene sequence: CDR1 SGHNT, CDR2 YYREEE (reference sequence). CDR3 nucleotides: TGTGCCAGCAGAAGGGACAGGGGGAACACTGAAGCTTTCTTT. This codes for CASRRDRGNTEAFF.

The CDR3 is CASSQDTPGDLFNVLTF. CDR3 sequence (DNA): TGCGCCAGCAGCCAAGATACGCCAGGGGATCTTTTCAACGTCCTGACTTTC. The chain joins TRBV4-3 to TRBJ2-6, with a weak D call TRBD1 (6 bases). Trimming shortened V by 0 bases and J by 9 bases, and 18 bases separated the two germline ends. Germline V gene sequence: CDR1 LGHNA, CDR2 YSLEER. The CDR3 covers 17 residues.

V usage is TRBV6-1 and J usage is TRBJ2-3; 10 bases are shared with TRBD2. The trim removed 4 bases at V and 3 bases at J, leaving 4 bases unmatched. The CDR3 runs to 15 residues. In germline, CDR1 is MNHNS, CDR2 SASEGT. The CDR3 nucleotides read TGTGCCAGCAGTGTCGGGACTAGCGTAACAGATACGCAGTATTTT. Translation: CASSVGTSVTDTQYF.

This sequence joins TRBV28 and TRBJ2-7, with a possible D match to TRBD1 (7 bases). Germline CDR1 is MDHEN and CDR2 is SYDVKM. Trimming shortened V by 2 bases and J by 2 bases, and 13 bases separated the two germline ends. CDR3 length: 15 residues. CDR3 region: CASSLAGTAAYEQYF. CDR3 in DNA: TGTGCCAGCAGTTTAGCGGGGACAGCGGCCTACGAGCAGTACTTC.

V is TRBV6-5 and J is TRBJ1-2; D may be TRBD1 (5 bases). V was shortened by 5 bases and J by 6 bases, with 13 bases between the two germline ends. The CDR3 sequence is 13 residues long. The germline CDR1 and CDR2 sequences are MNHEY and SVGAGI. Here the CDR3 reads CASSPRPTDGYTF. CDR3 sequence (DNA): TGTGCCAGCAGTCCCCGCCCGACAGATGGCTACACCTTC.

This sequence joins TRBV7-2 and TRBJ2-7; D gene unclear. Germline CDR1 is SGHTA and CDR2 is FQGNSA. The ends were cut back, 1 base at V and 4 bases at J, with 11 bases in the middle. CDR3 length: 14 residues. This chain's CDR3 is CASSLGTAEYEQYF. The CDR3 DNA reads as TGTGCCAGCAGCTTAGGTACAGCCGAGTACGAGCAGTACTTC.

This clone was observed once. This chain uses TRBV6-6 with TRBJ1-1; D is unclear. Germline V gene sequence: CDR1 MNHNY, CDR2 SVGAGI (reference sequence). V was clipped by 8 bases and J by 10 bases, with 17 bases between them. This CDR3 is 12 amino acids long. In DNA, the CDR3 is TGTGCCAGCTCCGAGGCAGTCGTGGGAGCTTTCTTT. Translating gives CASSEAVVGAFF.

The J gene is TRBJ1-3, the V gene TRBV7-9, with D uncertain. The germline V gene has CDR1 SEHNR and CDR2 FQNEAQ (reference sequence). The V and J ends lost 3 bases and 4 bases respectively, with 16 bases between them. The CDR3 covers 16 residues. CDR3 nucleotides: TGTGCCAGCAGCTTCGAGGCCAGCCTCCGAGGAAACACCATATATTTT. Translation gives CASSFEASLRGNTIYF.

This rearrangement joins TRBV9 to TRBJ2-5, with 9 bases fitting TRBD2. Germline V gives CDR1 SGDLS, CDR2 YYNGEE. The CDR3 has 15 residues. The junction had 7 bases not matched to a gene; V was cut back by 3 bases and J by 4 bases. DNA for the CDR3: TGTGCCAGCAGCGATCCCGTAGCGGGGGCAGAGACCCAGTACTTC. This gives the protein CASSDPVAGAETQYF.

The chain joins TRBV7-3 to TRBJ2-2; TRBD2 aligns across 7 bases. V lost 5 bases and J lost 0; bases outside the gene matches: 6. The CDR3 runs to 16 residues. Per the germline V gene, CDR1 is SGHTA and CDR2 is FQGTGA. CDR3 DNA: TGTGCCAGCAGCCCTCTAGCGGTTACGAACACCGGGGAGCTGTTTTTT. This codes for CASSPLAVTNTGELFF. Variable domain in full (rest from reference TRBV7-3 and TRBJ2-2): GAGVSQTPSNKVTEKGKYVELRCDPISGHTALYWYRQSLGQGPEFLIYFQGTGAADDSGLPNDRFFAVRPEGSVSTLKIQRTERGDSAVYLCASSPLAVTNTGELFFGEGSRLTVL.

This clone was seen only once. The CDR3 here is CASSGGTGVLISGANVLTF. CDR3 nucleotides: TGTGCCAGCAGCGGAGGGACAGGGGTTCTGATATCTGGGGCCAACGTCCTGACTTTC. The chain combines TRBV9 with TRBJ2-6, with 10 bases identical to TRBD1. The CDR3 spans 19 residues. The germline gives CDR1 SGDLS, CDR2 YYNGEE. V lost 3 bases, J lost 1 base, and 10 bases stayed unmatched.

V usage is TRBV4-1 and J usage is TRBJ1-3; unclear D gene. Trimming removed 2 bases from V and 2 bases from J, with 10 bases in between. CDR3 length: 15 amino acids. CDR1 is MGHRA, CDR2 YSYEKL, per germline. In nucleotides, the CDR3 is TGCGCCAGCAGCCAACAGTCCGCAACTGGAAACACCATATATTTT. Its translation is CASSQQSATGNTIYF.

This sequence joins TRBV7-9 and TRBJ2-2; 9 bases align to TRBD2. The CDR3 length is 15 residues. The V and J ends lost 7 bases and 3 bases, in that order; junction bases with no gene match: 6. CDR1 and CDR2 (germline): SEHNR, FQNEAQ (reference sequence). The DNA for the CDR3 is TGTGCCAGCACCCCGAGACTAGCGGACACCGGGGAGCTGTTTTTT. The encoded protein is CASTPRLADTGELFF.

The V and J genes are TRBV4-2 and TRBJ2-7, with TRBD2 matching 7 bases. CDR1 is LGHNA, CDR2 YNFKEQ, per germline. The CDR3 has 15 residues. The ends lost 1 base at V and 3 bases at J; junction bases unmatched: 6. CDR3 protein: CASSQGGGSVYEQYF. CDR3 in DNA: TGTGCCAGCAGCCAAGGGGGCGGGAGTGTCTACGAGCAGTACTTC.

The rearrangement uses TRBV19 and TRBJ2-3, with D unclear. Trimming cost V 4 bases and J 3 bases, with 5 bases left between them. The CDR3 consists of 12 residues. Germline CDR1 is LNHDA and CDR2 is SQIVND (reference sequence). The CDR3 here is CASSTRTDTQYF. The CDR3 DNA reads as TGTGCCAGTAGTACCAGAACAGATACGCAGTATTTT.

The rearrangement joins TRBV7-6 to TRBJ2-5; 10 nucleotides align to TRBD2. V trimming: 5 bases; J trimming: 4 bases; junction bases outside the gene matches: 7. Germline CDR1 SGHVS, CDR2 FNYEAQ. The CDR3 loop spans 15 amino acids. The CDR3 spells CASSPLAGDGETQYF. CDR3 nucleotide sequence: TGTGCCAGCAGCCCTCTAGCGGGAGATGGAGAGACCCAGTACTTC.

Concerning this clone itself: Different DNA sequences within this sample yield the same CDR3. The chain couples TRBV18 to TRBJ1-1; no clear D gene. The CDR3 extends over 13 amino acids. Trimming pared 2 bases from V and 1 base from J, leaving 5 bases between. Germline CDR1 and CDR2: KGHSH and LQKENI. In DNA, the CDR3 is TGTGCCAGCTCACCATCAGGGAACACTGAAGCTTTCTTT. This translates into CASSPSGNTEAFF.

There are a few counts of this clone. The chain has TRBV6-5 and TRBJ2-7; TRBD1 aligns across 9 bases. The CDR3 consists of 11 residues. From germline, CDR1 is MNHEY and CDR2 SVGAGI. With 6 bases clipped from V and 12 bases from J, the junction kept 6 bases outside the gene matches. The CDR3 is CASSPGTGLYF. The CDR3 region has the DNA TGTGCCAGCAGCCCCGGGACAGGGTTGTACTTC.

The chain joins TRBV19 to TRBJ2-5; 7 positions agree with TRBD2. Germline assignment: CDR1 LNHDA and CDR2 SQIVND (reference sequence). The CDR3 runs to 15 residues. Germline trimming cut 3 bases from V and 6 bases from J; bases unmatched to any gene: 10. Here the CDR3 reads CASSISYGSGKTQYF. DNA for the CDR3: TGTGCCAGTAGTATTTCCTACGGGAGCGGGAAGACCCAGTACTTC. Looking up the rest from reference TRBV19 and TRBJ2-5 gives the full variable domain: DGGITQSPKYLFRKEGQNVTLSCEQNLNHDAMYWYRQDPGQGLRLIYYSQIVNDFQKGDIAEGYSVSREKKESFPLTVTSAQKNPTAFYLCASSISYGSGKTQYFGPGTRLLVL.

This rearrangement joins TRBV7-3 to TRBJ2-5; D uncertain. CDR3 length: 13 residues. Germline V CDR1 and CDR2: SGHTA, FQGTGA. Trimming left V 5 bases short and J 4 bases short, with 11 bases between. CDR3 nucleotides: TGTGCCAGCAGCAGTATAGCTTCAGAGACCCAGTACTTC. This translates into CASSSIASETQYF.

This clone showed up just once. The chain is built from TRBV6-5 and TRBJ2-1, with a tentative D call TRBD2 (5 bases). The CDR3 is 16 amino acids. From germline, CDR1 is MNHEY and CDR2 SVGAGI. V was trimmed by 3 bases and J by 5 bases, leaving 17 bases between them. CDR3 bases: TGTGCCAGCAGTTATGTGGGAGCTAGAACTGACAATGAGCAGTTCTTC. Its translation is CASSYVGARTDNEQFF.

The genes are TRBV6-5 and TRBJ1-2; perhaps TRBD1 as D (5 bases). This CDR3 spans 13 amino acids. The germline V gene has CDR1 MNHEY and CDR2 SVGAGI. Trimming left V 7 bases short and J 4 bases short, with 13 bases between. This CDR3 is CASTGRGLYGYTF. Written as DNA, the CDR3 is TGTGCCAGCACGGGGCGGGGACTCTATGGCTACACCTTC.

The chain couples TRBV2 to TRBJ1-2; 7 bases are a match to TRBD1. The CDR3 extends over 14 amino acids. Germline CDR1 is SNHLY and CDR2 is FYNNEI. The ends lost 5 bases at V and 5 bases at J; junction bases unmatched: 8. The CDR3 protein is CASSLTTGLYGYTF. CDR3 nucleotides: TGTGCCAGCAGTCTGACGACAGGGCTGTATGGCTACACCTTC.

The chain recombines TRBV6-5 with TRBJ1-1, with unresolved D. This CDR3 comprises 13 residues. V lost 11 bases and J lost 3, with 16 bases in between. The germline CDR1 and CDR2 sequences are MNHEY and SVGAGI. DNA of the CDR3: TGTGCCTGCTTTCGGACGGGAGACACTGAAGCTTTCTTT. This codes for CACFRTGDTEAFF.

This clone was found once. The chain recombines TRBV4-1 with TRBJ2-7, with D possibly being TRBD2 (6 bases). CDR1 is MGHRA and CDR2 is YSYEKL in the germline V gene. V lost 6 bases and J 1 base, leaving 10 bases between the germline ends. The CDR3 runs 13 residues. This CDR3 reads CASRGGGSYEQYF. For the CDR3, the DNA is TGCGCCAGCAGGGGAGGAGGATCCTACGAGCAGTACTTC.

The CDR3 sequence: CASSIVPGNYGYTF. The CDR3 DNA reads TGTGCCAGTAGTATAGTCCCAGGAAACTATGGCTACACCTTC. The V and J genes are TRBV19 and TRBJ1-2; unclear D gene. The V gene's germline CDR1 is LNHDA and CDR2 SQIVND (reference sequence). The CDR3 totals 14 residues. The V gene lost 1 base and the J gene lost 2 bases, with 8 bases spanning the gap.

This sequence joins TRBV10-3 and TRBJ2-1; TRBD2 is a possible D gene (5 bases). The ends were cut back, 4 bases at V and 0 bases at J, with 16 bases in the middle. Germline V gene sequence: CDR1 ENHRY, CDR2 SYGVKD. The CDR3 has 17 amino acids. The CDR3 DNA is TGTGCCATCAGTGGCCCCGAGGGAGCTTTCTCCTACAATGAGCAGTTCTTC. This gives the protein CAISGPEGAFSYNEQFF.